This entry concerns a single T cell receptor (beta chain). Its antigen remains unknown. This sample was included in a study of T-cell memory formation after mild COVID-19. Across the whole study: There were largely donor-specific TCR clusters.

TCRdb redid the calling of the 5' RACE reads with MiXCR, one entry per CDR3 protein. The sample yields under 300,000 distinct CDR3 sequences, over 8.5% seen once. Findings and caveats of the study: Later expanders leaned toward CD4+, whereas clones contracting from day 15 to 85 were balanced CD4/CD8. Mainly in CM and EM were contracting CD4+ clones; CD8+ were in EMRA. The finding that pre-infection memory included some responding clones suggested that cross-reactive memory joined.

Germline CDR1 and CDR2: LGHNA and YNFKEQ. The V gene lost 4 bases and the J gene lost 0 bases, with 17 bases spanning the gap. The CDR3 spans 17 residues. The sequence derives from a man aged 18-30 years who had mild COVID-19 (a few samples of this study predate the infection). Cell type and time point are not known. V usage is TRBV4-2 and J usage is TRBJ2-3; D could derive from TRBD1 or TRBD2 (6 bases each). Source material: PBMCs or a T cell subset sorted from them (not recorded which). The CDR3 DNA is TGTGCCAGCAGCCGACAAACGGGGGCGGGGAGCACAGATACGCAGTATTTT. This sequence encodes CASSRQTGAGSTDTQYF.